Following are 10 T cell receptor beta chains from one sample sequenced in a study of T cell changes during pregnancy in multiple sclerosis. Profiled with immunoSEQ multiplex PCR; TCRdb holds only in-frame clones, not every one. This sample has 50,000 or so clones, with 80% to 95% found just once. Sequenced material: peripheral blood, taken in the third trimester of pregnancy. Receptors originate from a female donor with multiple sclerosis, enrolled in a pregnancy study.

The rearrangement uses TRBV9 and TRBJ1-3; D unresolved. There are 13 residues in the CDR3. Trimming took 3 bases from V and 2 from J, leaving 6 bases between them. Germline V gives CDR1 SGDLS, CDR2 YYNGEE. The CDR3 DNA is TGTGCCAGCAGCGCACAGCCTGGAAACACCATATATTTT. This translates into CASSAQPGNTIYF.

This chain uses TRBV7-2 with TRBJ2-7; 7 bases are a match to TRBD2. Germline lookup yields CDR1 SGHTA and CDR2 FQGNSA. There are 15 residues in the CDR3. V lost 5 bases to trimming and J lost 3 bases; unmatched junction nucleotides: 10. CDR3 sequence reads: CASSEGRGVVYEQYF. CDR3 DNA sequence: TGTGCCAGCAGCGAGGGCCGGGGGGTAGTCTACGAGCAGTACTTC.

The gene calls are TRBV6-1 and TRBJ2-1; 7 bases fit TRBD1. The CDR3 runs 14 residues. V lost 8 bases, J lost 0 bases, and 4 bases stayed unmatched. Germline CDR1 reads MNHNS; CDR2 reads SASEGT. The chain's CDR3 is CASRPGGSYNEQFF. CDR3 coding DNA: TGTGCCAGCCGTCCAGGGGGCTCCTACAATGAGCAGTTCTTC.

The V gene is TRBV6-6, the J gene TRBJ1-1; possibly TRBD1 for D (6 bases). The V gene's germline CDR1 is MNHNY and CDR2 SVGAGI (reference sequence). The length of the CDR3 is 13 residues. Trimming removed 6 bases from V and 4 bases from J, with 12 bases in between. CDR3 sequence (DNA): TGTGCCAGCAGACAGACAGGAGGCACTGAAGCTTTCTTT. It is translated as CASRQTGGTEAFF.

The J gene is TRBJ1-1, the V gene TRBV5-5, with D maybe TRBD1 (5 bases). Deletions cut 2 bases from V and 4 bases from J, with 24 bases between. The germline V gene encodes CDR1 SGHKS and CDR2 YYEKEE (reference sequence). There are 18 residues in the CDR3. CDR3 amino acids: CASSFYMRGWGDATEAFF. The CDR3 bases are TGTGCCAGCAGCTTCTACATGAGGGGTTGGGGGGATGCCACTGAAGCTTTCTTT.

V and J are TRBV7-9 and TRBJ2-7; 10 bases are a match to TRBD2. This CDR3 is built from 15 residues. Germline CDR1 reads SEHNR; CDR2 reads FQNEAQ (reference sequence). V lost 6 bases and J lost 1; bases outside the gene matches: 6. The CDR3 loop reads CASSSTSGASYEQYF. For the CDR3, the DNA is TGTGCCAGCAGTTCCACTAGCGGGGCTTCCTACGAGCAGTACTTC. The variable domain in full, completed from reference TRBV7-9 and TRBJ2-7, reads DTGVSQNPRHKITKRGQNVTFRCDPISEHNRLYWYRQTLGQGPEFLTYFQNEAQLEKSRLLSDRFSAERPKGSFSTLEIQRTEQGDSAMYLCASSSTSGASYEQYFGPGTRLTVT.

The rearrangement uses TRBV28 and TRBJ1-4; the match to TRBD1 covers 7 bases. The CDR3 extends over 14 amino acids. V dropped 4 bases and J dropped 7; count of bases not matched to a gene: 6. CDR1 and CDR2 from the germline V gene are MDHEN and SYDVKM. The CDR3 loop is CASSSGGLGEKLFF. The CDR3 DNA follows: TGTGCCAGCAGTTCAGGGGGGTTGGGTGAAAAACTGTTTTTT.

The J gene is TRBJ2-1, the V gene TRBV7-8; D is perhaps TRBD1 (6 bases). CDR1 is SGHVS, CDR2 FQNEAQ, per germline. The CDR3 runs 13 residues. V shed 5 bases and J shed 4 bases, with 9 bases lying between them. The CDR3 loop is CASSLQGYNEQFF. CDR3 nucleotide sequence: TGTGCCAGCAGCCTACAGGGTTACAATGAGCAGTTCTTC.

For the CDR3, the DNA is TGTGCCAGCTCACCACATGCGGGCCAAGAGACCCAGTACTTC. It encodes CASSPHAGQETQYF. This chain joins TRBV18 and TRBJ2-5; D is perhaps TRBD2 (5 bases). The CDR3 totals 14 residues. Germline CDR1 is KGHSH and CDR2 is LQKENI. V was trimmed by 1 base and J by 1 base, leaving 7 bases between them.

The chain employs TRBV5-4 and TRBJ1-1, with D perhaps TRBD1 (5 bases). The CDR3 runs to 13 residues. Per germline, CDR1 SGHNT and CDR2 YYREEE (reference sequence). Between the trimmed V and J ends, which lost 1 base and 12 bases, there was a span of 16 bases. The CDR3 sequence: CASSLNWQGQSFF. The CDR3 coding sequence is TGTGCCAGCAGCTTGAATTGGCAGGGCCAGTCTTTCTTT.